This TCR beta chain derives from a study of cytomegalovirus exposure and HLA in healthy donors. Overall study context: Membership in the Caucasian-associated ancestry cluster was found for 81% of about 430 genotyped donors.

Germline loops: CDR1 LNHDA, CDR2 SQIVND (reference sequence). Trimming cost V 6 bases and J 4 bases; bases outside gene matches: 9. This CDR3 has 16 residues. In the PCR, 60 Vbeta and 13 Jbeta primers were used. The protocol was immunoSEQ multiplex PCR, while the TCRdb copy is restricted to in-frame clones and leaves out a portion. This sample has about 65,000 clones, with more than 75% found just once. This sequence was found in a girl aged 5 to 17 in good health and CMV-seropositive. The sequenced sample consisted of PBMCs. The chain has TRBV19 and TRBJ2-1, with 10 bases matching TRBD2. The CDR3: CASRDPGTSVYNEQFF. The CDR3, as DNA: TGTGCCAGTAGAGATCCCGGGACTAGCGTTTACAATGAGCAGTTCTTC.